This T cell receptor beta chain was sequenced for a study of blood T cell repertoires in COVID-19. At the level of the study: Acute-phase and convalescent COVID-19 samples originated in the United States, Italy and Spain. PBMCs, B-cell-depleted T cells, or T cells were the source of the cDNA or gDNA that made up the material.

Looked up from germline, CDR1 is LGHDT and CDR2 is YNNKEL (reference sequence). The V and J ends lost 2 bases and 6 bases, in that order; junction bases with no gene match: 4. This CDR3 contains 15 residues. Assay: immunoSEQ multiplex PCR; the TCRdb copy retains only in-frame clones and omits some. Among some 170,000 clones listed, over 80% were seen once. The sample comprised peripheral blood. The V gene is TRBV3-1 (or the pseudogene TRBV3-2), the J gene TRBJ1-6, with 7 bases aligning to TRBD1. The clonotype was recovered from a woman aged 40 to 50 with COVID-19, enrolled during active disease. CDR3 DNA sequence: TGTGCCAGCAGCCAACAGACAGGGAGTAATTCACCCCTCCACTTT. It translates to CASSQQTGSNSPLHF.